The 14 T cell receptor beta chains reported below all come from one sample, sequenced in a study of blood T cell repertoires in COVID-19. The protocol was immunoSEQ multiplex PCR, while the TCRdb copy is restricted to in-frame clones and leaves out a portion. The table records some 130,000 clones, around 90% of them present only once. The specimen sequenced was peripheral blood. These receptors all come from a man aged 50 to 60 with active COVID-19.

The chain has TRBV14 and TRBJ2-5; TRBD2 is a possible D gene (5 bases). The CDR3 totals 16 residues. Trimming stripped 4 bases from V and 4 bases from J, with 19 bases between. Germline CDR1 SGHDN, CDR2 FVKESK. CDR3 bases: TGTGCCAGCAGCCTCACATCCGGGATTCTACGAGAGACCCAGTACTTC. Translating it yields CASSLTSGILRETQYF.

The genes are TRBV5-1 and TRBJ2-1; D not resolved. Trimming shortened V by 0 bases and J by 6 bases, and 13 bases separated the two germline ends. Germline V gives CDR1 SGHRS, CDR2 YFSETQ. CDR3 length: 15 amino acids. The CDR3 DNA sequence: TGCGCCAGCAGCTTGGGGGTAAGAGGTACCAATGAGCAGTTCTTC. Protein: CASSLGVRGTNEQFF.

The chain recombines TRBV27 with TRBJ2-3; TRBD1 is a possible D gene (5 bases). CDR1 MNHEY and CDR2 SMNVEV come from the germline V gene (reference sequence). This CDR3 spans 12 amino acids. Trimming pared 5 bases from V and 8 bases from J, leaving 11 bases between. This CDR3 is CASSPPRGTQYF. Written as DNA, the CDR3 is TGTGCCAGCAGTCCCCCAAGGGGTACGCAGTATTTT.

This chain connects TRBV2 to TRBJ2-7; D is possibly TRBD2 (6 bases). Trimming shortened V by 4 bases and J by 3 bases, and 13 bases separated the two germline ends. The CDR3 loop spans 14 amino acids. Germline CDR1 is SNHLY and CDR2 is FYNNEI. Here the CDR3 reads CASSVTRFHYEQYV. For the CDR3, the DNA is TGTGCCAGCAGTGTGACTAGATTCCACTACGAGCAGTACGTC.

V gene TRBV3-1 (or the pseudogene TRBV3-2) combines with J gene TRBJ2-1, with 7 bases matching TRBD2. This CDR3 spans 15 amino acids. V shed 4 bases, J shed 3 bases, and the junction held 6 bases outside the gene matches. The germline CDR1 and CDR2 sequences are LGHDT and YNNKEL (reference sequence). In DNA, the CDR3 is TGTGCCAGCAGCCTCCGGACTAGTCACTACAATGAGCAGTTCTTC. It codes for CASSLRTSHYNEQFF.

This sequence joins TRBV5-1 and TRBJ1-4; 8 positions match TRBD1. Germline loops: CDR1 SGHRS, CDR2 YFSETQ. The CDR3 is 17 residues long. V trimming: 0 bases; J trimming: 4 bases; junction bases outside the gene matches: 8. The CDR3 is CASSLAGSTGVNEKLFF. The DNA of the CDR3 is TGCGCCAGCAGCTTGGCCGGGTCGACAGGGGTTAATGAAAAACTGTTTTTT.

This rearrangement joins TRBV27 to TRBJ2-1, with a weak D call TRBD1 (5 bases). V lost 10 bases and J lost 1, with 8 bases in between. Germline assignment: CDR1 MNHEY and CDR2 SMNVEV (reference sequence). The CDR3 runs to 12 residues. CDR3 residues: CATSGSYNEQFF. CDR3 coding DNA: TGTGCCACCTCAGGGTCCTACAATGAGCAGTTCTTC.

The V gene is TRBV3-1 (or the pseudogene TRBV3-2), the J gene TRBJ2-1; 7 bases map to TRBD2. CDR3 length: 18 amino acids. V lost 0 bases, J lost 0 bases, and 8 bases stayed unmatched. Germline values: CDR1 LGHDT, CDR2 YNNKEL (reference sequence). The chain's CDR3 is CASSQDWGGSGSYNEQFF. In DNA form, the CDR3 reads TGTGCCAGCAGCCAAGATTGGGGGGGGTCGGGCTCCTACAATGAGCAGTTCTTC.

V gene TRBV6-5 combines with J gene TRBJ2-3; perhaps TRBD2 as D (6 bases). The V end lost 7 bases, the J end lost 7 bases, and 15 bases lay between the germline ends. Germline-derived CDR1 and CDR2 are MNHEY and SVGAGI. The CDR3 totals 13 residues. The CDR3 region has the DNA TGTGCCAGCAAGGAAGGCGGGGACTATACGCAGTATTTT. This translates into CASKEGGDYTQYF.

This clone has just one count. The chain has TRBV9 and TRBJ2-1; D remains unclear. The CDR3 length is 13 residues. The germline V and J ends were trimmed by 0 bases and 5 bases, with 6 bases remaining between them. Germline V gives CDR1 SGDLS, CDR2 YYNGEE. The CDR3: CASSVDSNNEQFF. In nucleotides, the CDR3 is TGTGCCAGCAGCGTAGACAGTAACAATGAGCAGTTCTTC.

The chain recombines TRBV24-1 with TRBJ1-2, with 9 bases identical to TRBD1. The CDR3 is made up of 16 amino acids. CDR1 and CDR2 (germline): KGHDR, SFDVKD. After removal of 3 bases from V and 2 bases from J, the junction contained 6 bases not matched to a gene. CDR3 residues: CATSDPGQGRNYGYTF. The CDR3, as DNA: TGTGCCACCAGTGATCCCGGACAGGGGAGGAACTATGGCTACACCTTC.

V is TRBV18 and J is TRBJ2-5; tentatively, D is TRBD2 (6 bases). Germline CDR1 reads KGHSH; CDR2 reads LQKENI. This CDR3 contains 14 residues. Trimming took off 2 bases at V and 2 bases at J, with 9 bases between the two ends. CDR3 DNA sequence: TGTGCCAGCTCACCAGGGCGGGAACAAGAGACCCAGTACTTC. The encoded protein is CASSPGREQETQYF.

V gene TRBV18 combines with J gene TRBJ2-1; 7 bases match TRBD1. The CDR3 extends over 13 amino acids. Trimming at V came to 4 bases and at J to 5 bases, leaving 2 bases not matched to a gene. Germline loops: CDR1 KGHSH, CDR2 LQKENI. The chain's CDR3 is CASSQDRDNEQFF. CDR3 bases: TGTGCCAGCTCACAAGACAGGGACAATGAGCAGTTCTTC.

The chain carries TRBV18 and TRBJ1-1, with a weak D call TRBD1 (5 bases). CDR1 and CDR2 from the germline V gene are KGHSH and LQKENI. V was trimmed by 6 bases and J by 1 base, leaving 15 bases between them. The CDR3 has 15 residues. CDR3 sequence (DNA): TGTGCCAGCTCTCCTTTTGCGGGGGAGAACACTGAAGCTTTCTTT. It specifies CASSPFAGENTEAFF.